This T cell receptor beta chain was found in a study of shared clonotypes between healthy human individuals. Study at large: Three plates were used per donor for CD4 naive, three for CD4 memory, two for CD8 naive and one for CD8 memory.

Original methodology: Junction-only immunoSEQ sequences carried no quality scores, so filtering differed. Libraries were prepared by immunoSEQ multiplex PCR; TCRdb keeps only in-frame clonotypes and omits some of them. That table supplies the V and J calls and clone size; D and trimming were determined from the DNA. The sample contains 500,000 or so clones, about 96% of which appear only once. CDR1 and CDR2 (germline): MNHNY, SVGAGI (reference sequence). Trimming left V 6 bases short and J 1 base short, with 11 bases between. The CDR3 covers 14 residues. The sequence was collected from a woman under 40 in good health. The specimen was naive CD4+ T cells sorted from blood. The subset is: CD45RA+ positively selected. V is TRBV6-6 and J is TRBJ2-3; the D gene is possibly TRBD1 (5 bases). Here the CDR3 DNA reads TGTGCCAGCAGGACCAGACAGCGCACAGATACGCAGTATTTT. Its translation is CASRTRQRTDTQYF.